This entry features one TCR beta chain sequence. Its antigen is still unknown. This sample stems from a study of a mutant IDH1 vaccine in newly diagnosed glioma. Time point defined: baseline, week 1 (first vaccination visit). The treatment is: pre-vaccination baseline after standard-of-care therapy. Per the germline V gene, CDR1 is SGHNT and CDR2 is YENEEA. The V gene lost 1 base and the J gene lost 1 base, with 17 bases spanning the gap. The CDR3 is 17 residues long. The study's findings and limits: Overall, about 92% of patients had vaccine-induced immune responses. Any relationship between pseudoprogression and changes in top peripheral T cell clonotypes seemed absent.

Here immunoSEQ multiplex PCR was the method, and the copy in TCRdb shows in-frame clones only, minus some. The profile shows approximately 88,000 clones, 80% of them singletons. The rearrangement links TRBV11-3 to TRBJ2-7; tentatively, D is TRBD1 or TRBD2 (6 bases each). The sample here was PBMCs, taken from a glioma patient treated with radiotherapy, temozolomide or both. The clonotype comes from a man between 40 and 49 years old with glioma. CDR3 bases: TGTGCCAGCAGCTTAGGGGGGGCAGCTGGGGTTTCCTACGAGCAGTACTTC. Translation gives CASSLGGAAGVSYEQYF.